This TCR beta chain appears in the sequencing data of a study of neoadjuvant nivolumab and ipilimumab in lung cancer. Whole-study context: The combination arm added day-1 ipilimumab 1 mg/kg to nivolumab 3 mg/kg on days 1, 15, 29. Whole-study findings and limits: Only two of four nivolumab-treated tumors gained richness and clonality by surgery. Only a single major-pathologic-response sample was available for clonality analysis.

The ends were cut back, 5 bases at V and 3 bases at J, with 17 bases in the middle. The CDR3 sequence is 15 residues long. The germline V gene has CDR1 SGHVS and CDR2 FNYEAQ. Notes on this clone: The target antigen is unknown.

Only in-frame clones appear in the TCRdb table, and some are missing; sequencing was by immunoSEQ multiplex PCR. This table holds about 20,000 clones, 76% found once. The sample consisted of tumor tissue, taken after neoadjuvant nivolumab, alone or with ipilimumab, at or shortly before surgery. The receptor was derived from an adult with non-small cell lung cancer. This sequence joins TRBV7-6 and TRBJ2-7, with D tentatively TRBD1 or TRBD2 (5 bases each). CDR3 nucleotide sequence: TGTGCCAGCAGCGGCGAGGGGACGGCCCGCTACGAGCAGTACTTC. This encodes CASSGEGTARYEQYF.